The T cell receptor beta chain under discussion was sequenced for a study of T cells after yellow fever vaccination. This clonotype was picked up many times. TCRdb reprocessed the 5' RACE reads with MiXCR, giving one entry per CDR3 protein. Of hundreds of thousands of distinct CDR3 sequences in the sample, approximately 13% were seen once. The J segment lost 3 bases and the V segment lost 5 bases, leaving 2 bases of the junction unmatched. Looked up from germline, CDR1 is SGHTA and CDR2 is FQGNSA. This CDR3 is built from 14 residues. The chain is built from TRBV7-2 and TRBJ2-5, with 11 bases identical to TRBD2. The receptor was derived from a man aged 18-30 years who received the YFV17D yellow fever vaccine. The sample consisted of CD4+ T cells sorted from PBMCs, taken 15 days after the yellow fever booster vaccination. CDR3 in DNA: TGTGCCAGCAGCGGGGGACTAGCGGAAGAGACCCAGTACTTC. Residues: CASSGGLAEETQYF.